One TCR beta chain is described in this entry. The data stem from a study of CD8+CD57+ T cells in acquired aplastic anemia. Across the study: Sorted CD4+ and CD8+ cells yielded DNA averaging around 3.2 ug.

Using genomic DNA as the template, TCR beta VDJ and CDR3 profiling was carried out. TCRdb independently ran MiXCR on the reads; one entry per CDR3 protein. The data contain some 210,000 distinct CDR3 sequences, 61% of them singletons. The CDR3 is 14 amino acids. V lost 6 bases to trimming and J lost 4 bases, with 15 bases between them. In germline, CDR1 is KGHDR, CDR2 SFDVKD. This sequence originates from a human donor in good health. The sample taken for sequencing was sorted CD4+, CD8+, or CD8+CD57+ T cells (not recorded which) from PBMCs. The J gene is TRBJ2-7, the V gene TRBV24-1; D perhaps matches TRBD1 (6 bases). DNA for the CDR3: TGTGCCACCAGTAGCCGGGACAATGGATACGAGCAGTACTTC. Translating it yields CATSSRDNGYEQYF.